Here is one TCR beta chain with its context. These data are taken from a study of blood T cell repertoires in COVID-19. Study-level information: Specimens from acute and convalescent COVID-19 originated in the United States, Italy and Spain.

Germline lookup yields CDR1 SGHNT and CDR2 YYREEE (reference sequence). The ends lost 1 base at V and 6 bases at J; junction bases unmatched: 2. The CDR3 is 13 amino acids. Sequenced by immunoSEQ multiplex PCR; TCRdb stores in-frame clones only, minus some. The sample consists of around 40,000 clones, 65% to 90% of them appearing once. The sequenced sample was peripheral blood. The chain has TRBV5-4 and TRBJ1-2; 8 bases agree with TRBD1. The TCR comes from a human donor in a cohort sampled during active COVID-19. In DNA form, the CDR3 reads TGTGCCAGCAGCTTGACAGGGGGAAATGGCTACACCTTC. Translation gives CASSLTGGNGYTF. The full variable domain, rest sourced from reference TRBV5-4 and TRBJ1-2, is ETGVTQSPTHLIKTRGQQVTLRCSSQSGHNTVSWYQQALGQGPQFIFQYYREEENGRGNFPPRFSGLQFPNYSSELNVNALELDDSALYLCASSLTGGNGYTFGSGTRLTVV.